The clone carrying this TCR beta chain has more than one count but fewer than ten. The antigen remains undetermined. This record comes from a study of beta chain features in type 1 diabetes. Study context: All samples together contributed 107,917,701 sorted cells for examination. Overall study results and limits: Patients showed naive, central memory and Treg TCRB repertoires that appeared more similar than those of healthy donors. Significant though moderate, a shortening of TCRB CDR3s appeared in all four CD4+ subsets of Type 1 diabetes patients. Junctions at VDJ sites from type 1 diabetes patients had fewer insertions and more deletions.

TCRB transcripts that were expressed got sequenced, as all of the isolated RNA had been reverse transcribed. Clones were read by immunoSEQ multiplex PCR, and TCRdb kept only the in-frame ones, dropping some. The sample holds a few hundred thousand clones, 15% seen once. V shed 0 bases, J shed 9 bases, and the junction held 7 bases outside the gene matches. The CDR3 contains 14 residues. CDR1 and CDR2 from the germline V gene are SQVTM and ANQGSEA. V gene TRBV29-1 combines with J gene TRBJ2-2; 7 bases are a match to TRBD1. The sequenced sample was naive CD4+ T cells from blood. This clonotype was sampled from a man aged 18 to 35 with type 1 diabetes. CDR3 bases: TGCAGCGTTGAAGATCTAGGGGGCGGCCGGGAGCTGTTTTTT. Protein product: CSVEDLGGGRELFF.